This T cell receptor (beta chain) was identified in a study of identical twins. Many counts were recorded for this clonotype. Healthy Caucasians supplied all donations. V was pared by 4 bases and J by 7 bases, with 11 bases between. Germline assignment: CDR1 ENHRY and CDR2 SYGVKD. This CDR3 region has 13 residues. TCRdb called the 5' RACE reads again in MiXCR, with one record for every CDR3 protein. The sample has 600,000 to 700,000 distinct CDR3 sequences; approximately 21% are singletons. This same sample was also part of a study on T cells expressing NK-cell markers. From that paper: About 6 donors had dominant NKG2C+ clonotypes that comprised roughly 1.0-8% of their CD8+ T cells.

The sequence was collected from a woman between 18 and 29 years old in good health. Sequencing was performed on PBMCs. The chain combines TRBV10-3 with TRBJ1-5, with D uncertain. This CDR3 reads CAISVETEQPQHF. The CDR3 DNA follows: TGTGCCATCAGTGTGGAGACGGAGCAGCCCCAGCATTTT.